These 20 T cell receptor beta chains originate from one sample sequenced in a study of cytomegalovirus exposure and HLA in healthy donors. This PCR relied on a set of 60 Vbeta primers and 13 Jbeta primers. TCRdb's table, derived via immunoSEQ multiplex PCR, lists solely in-frame clones and lacks some. The data hold about 130,000 clones, with more than 60% observed a single time. The sequenced material came from PBMCs. The source of these receptors is a woman aged 55-69 years in good health and CMV-seropositive.

This clone has only a few counts. The V gene is TRBV7-6, the J gene TRBJ1-2, with 8 positions matching TRBD1. The CDR3 has 13 residues. The germline V gene encodes CDR1 SGHVS and CDR2 FNYEAQ. Trimming removed 5 bases from V and 4 bases from J; junction bases left unmatched: 3. The CDR3 here is CASSQGTGYGYTF. As DNA, the CDR3 is TGTGCCAGCAGCCAGGGGACAGGCTATGGCTACACCTTC.

The chain combines TRBV4-2 with TRBJ2-7; tentative D call: TRBD1 (6 bases). The germline CDR1 and CDR2 sequences are LGHNA and YNFKEQ. The CDR3 is made up of 14 amino acids. V lost 0 bases, J lost 3 bases, and 9 bases lay in between. The CDR3 loop reads CASSQERGFYEQYF. The CDR3 DNA reads as TGTGCCAGCAGCCAAGAGAGGGGGTTCTACGAGCAGTACTTC.

The chain has TRBV9 and TRBJ2-3; 15 bases are shared with TRBD2. The junction had 10 bases not matched to a gene; V was cut back by 6 bases and J by 5 bases. The CDR3 extends over 17 amino acids. In germline, CDR1 is SGDLS, CDR2 YYNGEE. The CDR3 here is CASTAQGLAGGGDTQYF. The CDR3 region has the DNA TGTGCCAGCACCGCTCAGGGACTAGCGGGGGGAGGAGATACGCAGTATTTT. Complete variable domain (other parts from reference TRBV9 and TRBJ2-3): DSGVTQTPKHLITATGQRVTLRCSPRSGDLSVYWYQQSLDQGLQFLIQYYNGEERAKGNILERFSAQQFPDLHSELNLSSLELGDSALYFCASTAQGLAGGGDTQYFGPGTRLTVL.

In its sample, this clone was seen a few times. The chain combines TRBV18 with TRBJ1-1; D remains unclear. V was clipped by 0 bases and J by 1 base, with 9 bases between them. The germline V gene encodes CDR1 KGHSH and CDR2 LQKENI. The CDR3 consists of 15 residues. The CDR3 loop reads CASSPPTGKNTEAFF. In DNA, the CDR3 is TGTGCCAGCTCACCACCGACGGGAAAGAACACTGAAGCTTTCTTT.

V usage is TRBV6-1 and J usage is TRBJ1-1, with 8 nucleotides matching TRBD1. V lost 7 bases and J lost 1; bases outside the gene matches: 5. The germline V gene encodes CDR1 MNHNS and CDR2 SASEGT. The CDR3 sequence is 14 residues long. For the CDR3, the DNA is TGTGCCAGCACCCTAGGACAGGGGAACACTGAAGCTTTCTTT. It encodes CASTLGQGNTEAFF.

This clone was found a few times. The rearrangement uses TRBV5-1 and TRBJ2-3; 12 bases match TRBD2. V trimming: 3 bases; J trimming: 0 bases; junction bases outside the gene matches: 8. The CDR3 has 18 residues. CDR1 is SGHRS and CDR2 is YFSETQ in the germline V gene. In DNA, the CDR3 is TGCGCCAGCAGCTCTCGACTAGCGGGAGCGCTTAGCACAGATACGCAGTATTTT. Encoded protein: CASSSRLAGALSTDTQYF.

The chain couples TRBV5-1 to TRBJ1-2, with TRBD1 matching 7 bases. In germline, CDR1 is SGHRS, CDR2 YFSETQ. Germline trimming cut 0 bases from V and 7 bases from J; bases unmatched to any gene: 6. This CDR3 comprises 14 residues. The CDR3 reads CASSLDGTACGYTF. The CDR3 DNA sequence: TGCGCCAGCAGCTTGGACGGGACAGCCTGTGGCTACACCTTC.

The chain uses TRBV6-1 and TRBJ2-7, with a weak D call TRBD2 (7 bases). Trimming removed 6 bases from V and 2 bases from J, with 17 bases in between. The CDR3 extends over 15 amino acids. Germline CDR1 and CDR2: MNHNS and SASEGT. CDR3 loop: CASSRGGGVPYEQYF. CDR3 coding DNA: TGTGCCAGCAGCCGAGGAGGGGGGGTACCCTACGAGCAGTACTTC.

The V gene is TRBV5-8, the J gene TRBJ2-7; weak D call: TRBD1 (6 bases). Germline CDR1 and CDR2: SGHTS and YDEGEE. The CDR3 consists of 13 residues. Trimming left V 3 bases short and J 2 bases short, with 9 bases between. The CDR3 reads CASSSGQTYEQYF. CDR3 DNA sequence: TGTGCCAGCAGCTCAGGACAGACCTACGAGCAGTACTTC. Complete variable domain (other parts from reference TRBV5-8 and TRBJ2-7): EAGVTQSPTHLIKTRGQQATLRCSPISGHTSVYWYQQALGLGLQFLLWYDEGEERNRGNFPPRFSGRQFPNYSSELNVNALELEDSALYLCASSSGQTYEQYFGPGTRLTVT.

This chain links TRBV6-1 with TRBJ2-2, with a tentative D call TRBD1 (6 bases). The CDR3 totals 14 residues. Germline V gives CDR1 MNHNS, CDR2 SASEGT. V dropped 9 bases and J dropped 1 base, with 12 bases sitting between them. The CDR3 here is CASTGTRNTGELFF. CDR3 DNA sequence: TGTGCCAGTACCGGGACAAGGAACACCGGGGAGCTGTTTTTT.

The chain joins TRBV15 to TRBJ2-2; a possible D gene is TRBD2 (5 bases). CDR1 and CDR2 from the germline V gene are LNHNV and YYDKDF (reference sequence). V dropped 0 bases and J dropped 5 bases, with 28 bases sitting between them. This CDR3 contains 21 residues. The CDR3 DNA reads TGTGCCACCAGCAGAGATCCGGCACAAACTCGGACGGACTTACGAACCGGGGAGCTGTTTTTT. This gives the protein CATSRDPAQTRTDLRTGELFF.

This sequence joins TRBV7-9 and TRBJ1-1; tentatively, D is TRBD1 (5 bases). CDR3 length equals 14 residues. V gave up 2 bases and J gave up 1 base, with 8 bases separating them. The germline V gene encodes CDR1 SEHNR and CDR2 FQNEAQ (reference sequence). The CDR3 loop is CASSLRGANTEAFF. CDR3 nucleotide sequence: TGTGCCAGCAGCTTAAGGGGCGCGAACACTGAAGCTTTCTTT.

This rearrangement joins TRBV7-9 to TRBJ2-1; TRBD2 aligns across 7 bases. The CDR3 spans 13 residues. Trimming removed 5 bases from V and 7 bases from J; junction bases left unmatched: 5. Germline loops: CDR1 SEHNR, CDR2 FQNEAQ (reference sequence). Written as DNA, the CDR3 is TGTGCCAGCAGCAGACTAGCTGGGAATGAGCAGTTCTTC. Protein product: CASSRLAGNEQFF.

This clone was seen just once. The chain combines TRBV5-1 with TRBJ2-1; TRBD2 matches 14 bases. V was pared by 3 bases and J by 4 bases, with 12 bases of the junction left unmatched. Germline CDR1 SGHRS, CDR2 YFSETQ. CDR3 length: 19 residues. CDR3 in amino acids: CASSWPGLAGVTGYNEQFF. CDR3 DNA sequence: TGCGCCAGCAGCTGGCCGGGACTAGCGGGAGTAACGGGGTACAATGAGCAGTTCTTC.

V gene TRBV6-1 combines with J gene TRBJ2-7; 12 bases are shared with TRBD1. V gave up 5 bases and J gave up 6 bases; unmatched junction bases: 8. The CDR3 is 15 amino acids. Germline V CDR1 and CDR2: MNHNS, SASEGT. CDR3 sequence: CASSPVGTGGFEQYF. CDR3 DNA sequence: TGTGCCAGCAGTCCAGTCGGGACAGGGGGCTTCGAGCAGTACTTC.

V usage is TRBV6-5 and J usage is TRBJ1-1, with D hard to call. V shed 2 bases and J shed 1 base, with 8 bases lying between them. Germline lookup yields CDR1 MNHEY and CDR2 SVGAGI. This CDR3 comprises 14 residues. CDR3 DNA: TGTGCCAGCAGTTACAACGGAGGGAACACTGAAGCTTTCTTT. Protein sequence: CASSYNGGNTEAFF.

In regard to this clone: One junction end does not reproduce the germline sequence, and a read error may be involved. The CDR3 coding sequence is TGTTCCAGCAGAGAGGAGGGCTACGAGCAGTACTTC. It codes for CSSREEGYEQYF. V is TRBV7-9 and J is TRBJ2-7; possible D gene TRBD2, 6 bases. Germline V gene sequence: CDR1 SEHNR, CDR2 FQNEAQ (reference sequence). The CDR3 totals 12 residues.

This chain uses TRBV7-2 with TRBJ2-3; TRBD2 matches at 11 bases. J gave up 2 bases and V 5 bases, and 12 bases lay outside the gene matches. Germline V lookup: CDR1 SGHTA, CDR2 FQGNSA. CDR3 length: 18 residues. The CDR3 loop reads CASSLRAGGLAVTDTQYF. The CDR3 nucleotides are TGTGCCAGCAGCCTCCGCGCTGGGGGACTAGCGGTCACAGATACGCAGTATTTT.

This clone was recorded only once. The chain joins TRBV7-2 to TRBJ2-1; D uncertain. Trimming cost V 4 bases and J 3 bases, with 13 bases left between them. The CDR3 sequence is 15 residues long. Per germline, CDR1 SGHTA and CDR2 FQGNSA. The CDR3 is CASSSDTVLYNEQFF. The CDR3 DNA sequence: TGTGCCAGCAGCTCCGACACGGTTCTCTACAATGAGCAGTTCTTC. The full variable domain, rest sourced from reference TRBV7-2 and TRBJ2-1, is GAGVSQSPSNKVTEKGKDVELRCDPISGHTALYWYRQSLGQGLEFLIYFQGNSAPDKSGLPSDRFSAERTGGSVSTLTIQRTQQEDSAVYLCASSSDTVLYNEQFFGPGTRLTVL.

The DNA for the CDR3 is TGCGCCAGCAGCTGGGGGAAATCCGGGACAAGTAGTGGGACCCAGTACTTC. This translates into CASSWGKSGTSSGTQYF. The chain employs TRBV5-1 and TRBJ2-5, with D maybe TRBD1 (6 bases). Germline lookup yields CDR1 SGHRS and CDR2 YFSETQ. V gave up 3 bases and J gave up 7 bases, with 25 bases separating them. This CDR3 has 17 amino acids.